Below, 15 T cell receptor beta chains from the same sample are listed, as sequenced in a study of cytomegalovirus exposure and HLA in healthy donors. 13 Jbeta primers and 60 Vbeta primers were used for the PCR. The protocol was immunoSEQ multiplex PCR, while the TCRdb copy is restricted to in-frame clones and leaves out a portion. The sample shows 130,000 or so clones, roughly 78% of them seen only once. The sequenced sample consisted of PBMCs. The receptor set was obtained from a man aged 25-40 years in good health and CMV-seronegative.

The chain carries TRBV5-1 and TRBJ2-6, with unresolved D. The CDR3 has 17 residues. Germline values: CDR1 SGHRS, CDR2 YFSETQ. Trimming took off 0 bases at V and 0 bases at J, with 10 bases between the two ends. The CDR3 region is CASSLGALFSGANVLTF. For the CDR3, the DNA is TGCGCCAGCAGCTTGGGTGCTCTATTCTCTGGGGCCAACGTCCTGACTTTC.

This CDR3 is CASSQVTGGNQPQHF. DNA of the CDR3: TGCGCCAGCAGCCAAGTTACAGGCGGAAATCAGCCCCAGCATTTT. The chain carries TRBV4-1 and TRBJ1-5, with D possibly TRBD1 on 5 matching bases. Germline CDR1 MGHRA, CDR2 YSYEKL. The CDR3 spans 15 residues. With 1 base removed from V and 4 bases from J, the gap between germline ends came to 11 bases.

The chain joins TRBV18 to TRBJ2-7, with 8 bases fitting TRBD2. CDR1 KGHSH and CDR2 LQKENI come from the germline V gene. The CDR3 is made up of 16 amino acids. J gave up 1 base and V 3 bases, and 8 bases lay outside the gene matches. CDR3 loop: CASSPLAGTFSYEQYF. Written as DNA, the CDR3 is TGTGCCAGCTCACCCTTAGCGGGGACTTTTTCCTACGAGCAGTACTTC.

The chain employs TRBV18 and TRBJ2-2; 12 bases fit TRBD2. Losses at the gene ends were 0 bases for V and 3 bases for J; bases not matched to a gene: 11. Germline V gene data show CDR1 as KGHSH and CDR2 as LQKENI. The CDR3 covers 20 residues. The CDR3: CASSPPASGRARGDTGELFF. The DNA for the CDR3 is TGTGCCAGCTCACCACCGGCTAGCGGGAGGGCCCGCGGAGACACCGGGGAGCTGTTTTTT.

The chain combines TRBV28 with TRBJ2-3; TRBD2 is a possible D gene (7 bases). The germline V and J ends were trimmed by 11 bases and 3 bases, with 15 bases remaining between them. From germline, CDR1 is MDHEN and CDR2 SYDVKM. The CDR3 spans 13 residues. This CDR3 reads CAGGGVGTDTQYF. As DNA, the CDR3 is TGTGCCGGCGGGGGCGTTGGTACAGATACGCAGTATTTT. The entire variable domain, with the rest obtained from reference TRBV28 and TRBJ2-3, is as follows: DVKVTQSSRYLVKRTGEKVFLECVQDMDHENMFWYRQDPGLGLRLIYFSYDVKMKEKGDIPEGYSVSREKKERFSLILESASTNQTSMYLCAGGGVGTDTQYFGPGTRLTVL.

The chain joins TRBV5-4 to TRBJ2-7; the match to TRBD1 covers 9 bases. The J segment lost 2 bases and the V segment lost 0 bases, leaving 0 bases of the junction unmatched. Germline-derived CDR1 and CDR2 are SGHNT and YYREEE (reference sequence). The CDR3 length is 14 residues. The CDR3 is CASSLGQGAYEQYF. CDR3 bases: TGTGCCAGCAGCTTGGGACAGGGGGCCTACGAGCAGTACTTC.

This rearrangement joins TRBV21-1 to TRBJ2-1; the D call in the table, TRBD1, was not verified against the DNA. TRBV21-1 is termed a pseudogene. This CDR3 comprises 15 residues. CDR3 coding DNA: TGTGCCAGGGACCATACAGGGATACCGTACAATGAGCAGTTCTTC. Translated: CARDHTGIPYNEQFF.

The chain is built from TRBV7-8 and TRBJ2-5; D perhaps matches TRBD1 (6 bases). The CDR3 length is 14 residues. Trimming took 1 base from V and 2 from J, leaving 8 bases between them. Germline-derived CDR1 and CDR2 are SGHVS and FQNEAQ. The DNA of the CDR3 is TGTGCCAGCAGCTTAGAGAGGGGGCAAGAGACCCAGTACTTC. Protein product: CASSLERGQETQYF.

The V call is TRBV18, the J call TRBJ2-7, with 7 nucleotides matching TRBD1. This CDR3 has 18 amino acids. Unmatched junction bases numbered 18, after V lost 4 bases and J lost 3 bases. The germline gives CDR1 KGHSH, CDR2 LQKENI. The CDR3 DNA reads as TGTGCCAGCTCACATTCCCACCCTGGACAGGACAAGGGCTACGAGCAGTACTTC. This codes for CASSHSHPGQDKGYEQYF.

This sequence joins TRBV2 and TRBJ2-1, with TRBD1 identical over 12 bases. This CDR3 region has 14 residues. V shed 5 bases and J 9 bases; nucleotides not matched to a gene: 5. The germline CDR1 and CDR2 sequences are SNHLY and FYNNEI. The CDR3 region has the DNA TGTGCCAGCAGTTCGGGACAGGGGGCAGGTGAGCAGTTCTTC. This gives the protein CASSSGQGAGEQFF.

This clone has a handful of counts. The gene calls are TRBV29-1 and TRBJ1-2, with no clear D. The V gene's germline CDR1 is SQVTM and CDR2 ANQGSEA. This CDR3 region has 12 residues. V lost 4 bases and J lost 3, with 9 bases in between. CDR3 sequence: CSVGRDDYGYTF. In DNA, the CDR3 is TGCAGCGTTGGGCGGGATGACTATGGCTACACCTTC.

This clone appeared a few times. The chain joins TRBV7-9 to TRBJ2-6; D is unresolved. Germline V gene data show CDR1 as SEHNR and CDR2 as FQNEAQ (reference sequence). V was shortened by 5 bases and J by 2 bases, with 10 bases between the two germline ends. CDR3 length: 15 amino acids. The CDR3: CASSPQVAGANVLTF. In nucleotides, the CDR3 is TGTGCCAGCAGCCCCCAGGTGGCTGGGGCCAACGTCCTGACTTTC.

The chain links TRBV4-3 to TRBJ2-3; 8 nucleotides match TRBD2. Germline CDR1 is LGHNA and CDR2 is YSLEER. The V and J ends lost 1 base and 6 bases, in that order; junction bases with no gene match: 6. The CDR3 spans 15 residues. The CDR3 bases are TGCGCCAGCAGCCAAGTTGGGCCTAGCGGGGATACGCAGTATTTT. It specifies CASSQVGPSGDTQYF.

This chain links TRBV6-5 with TRBJ1-5, with D hard to call. The germline CDR1 and CDR2 sequences are MNHEY and SVGAGI. The CDR3 runs to 13 residues. V was shortened by 6 bases and J by 4 bases, with 10 bases between the two germline ends. Here the CDR3 DNA reads TGTGCCAGCAGATCCCGGGAAAATCAGCCCCAGCATTTT. Translation: CASRSRENQPQHF.

The chain recombines TRBV6-1 with TRBJ2-5; 9 nucleotides match TRBD1. Germline assignment: CDR1 MNHNS and CDR2 SASEGT. The CDR3 is 13 residues long. Trimming at V came to 4 bases and at J to 4 bases, leaving 1 base not matched to a gene. The CDR3 reads CASSADRGETQYF. The CDR3 DNA reads as TGTGCCAGCAGTGCGGACAGGGGAGAGACCCAGTACTTC.